This T cell receptor (beta chain) was identified during a study of human T cells and chemical hapten exposure. As processed by the authors: Per-sample TCR counts ranged from about 20,000 to 700,000, median about 90,000. TCRdb recomputed calls from the RACE reads with MiXCR, one row per CDR3 protein. Clone size and V and J calls follow TCRdb, not the original study. The data contain roughly 50,000 distinct CDR3 sequences, over 9.5% of them singletons. The germline gives CDR1 KGHSH, CDR2 LQKENI. The CDR3 length is 15 residues. V was pared by 1 base and J by 1 base, with 3 bases of the junction left unmatched. Indicated time point: patch test 2, 6 weeks after DPC sensitization. The treatment was: therapeutic diphenylcyclopropenone sensitization with weekly scalp DPC. In every case, blood was obtained before the patch test was applied. The sample holds many counts of this clonotype.

The receptor comes from a woman aged 50 to 65 with alopecia areata. Some clones in this sample may be carry-over from other donors' samples. The J gene is TRBJ2-5, the V gene TRBV18; 7 bases agree with TRBD1. The source was whole blood, collected in connection with sensitization to the hapten diphenylcyclopropenone (DPC). CDR3 in DNA: TGTGCCAGCTCACCACGTCGGACAGGCCAAGAGACCCAGTACTTC. Protein: CASSPRRTGQETQYF.